This TCR beta chain was obtained from a study of blood T cell repertoires in COVID-19. About the research overall: There were acute and convalescent COVID-19 samples, and they came from the United States, Italy and Spain. From T cells, B-cell-depleted T cells, or PBMCs came the material, which was cDNA or gDNA.

In the original analysis: Reference gene primers were amplified, and this amplification served to estimate nucleated cell counts. Libraries were prepared by immunoSEQ multiplex PCR; TCRdb keeps only in-frame clonotypes and omits some of them. That table is the source of V, J and clone size, and D and trimming were worked out from the DNA. The data show roughly 50,000 clones, around 89% seen once. Germline lookup yields CDR1 SGDLS and CDR2 YYNGEE. This CDR3 has 13 residues. V lost 3 bases and J 1 base, leaving 7 bases between the germline ends. The specimen was peripheral blood. The receptor was derived from a woman aged 60-70 years with active COVID-19. The V and J genes are TRBV9 and TRBJ1-1, with D perhaps matching TRBD1 (6 bases). CDR3 DNA sequence: TGTGCCAGCAGCGAAGGGGGGAACACTGAAGCTTTCTTT. Protein product: CASSEGGNTEAFF.